This T cell receptor (beta chain) was obtained from a study of post-analysis software for immune sequencing data. Findings of the study overall: Batch-mates among the samples co-clustered strongly by F measure. Five or six TRBV segments (TRBV5-6, TRBV5-1 and TRBV20-1 among them) occurred more frequently in patients than in controls. In multiple sclerosis, normalized Chao1 diversity was significantly below that of controls.

On this clonotype itself: Its antigen remains unidentified.

Losses at the gene ends were 1 base for V and 4 bases for J; bases not matched to a gene: 4. Germline V gene sequence: CDR1 SGHTA, CDR2 FQGNSA. CDR3 length: 15 amino acids. TCR beta cDNA libraries had unique molecular identifiers. MiXCR, run by TCRdb on the PCR reads, gives a single entry per CDR3 protein. The sample lists over 250,000 distinct CDR3 sequences; about 40% were seen once. What was sequenced was blood. This clonotype originated in a girl aged 10-17 years with multiple sclerosis. This chain uses TRBV7-2 with TRBJ1-2, with 9 bases aligning to TRBD1. The CDR3, as DNA: TGTGCCAGCAGCTTAGTACAGGGACAGGGCTATGGCTACACCTTC. This encodes CASSLVQGQGYGYTF.